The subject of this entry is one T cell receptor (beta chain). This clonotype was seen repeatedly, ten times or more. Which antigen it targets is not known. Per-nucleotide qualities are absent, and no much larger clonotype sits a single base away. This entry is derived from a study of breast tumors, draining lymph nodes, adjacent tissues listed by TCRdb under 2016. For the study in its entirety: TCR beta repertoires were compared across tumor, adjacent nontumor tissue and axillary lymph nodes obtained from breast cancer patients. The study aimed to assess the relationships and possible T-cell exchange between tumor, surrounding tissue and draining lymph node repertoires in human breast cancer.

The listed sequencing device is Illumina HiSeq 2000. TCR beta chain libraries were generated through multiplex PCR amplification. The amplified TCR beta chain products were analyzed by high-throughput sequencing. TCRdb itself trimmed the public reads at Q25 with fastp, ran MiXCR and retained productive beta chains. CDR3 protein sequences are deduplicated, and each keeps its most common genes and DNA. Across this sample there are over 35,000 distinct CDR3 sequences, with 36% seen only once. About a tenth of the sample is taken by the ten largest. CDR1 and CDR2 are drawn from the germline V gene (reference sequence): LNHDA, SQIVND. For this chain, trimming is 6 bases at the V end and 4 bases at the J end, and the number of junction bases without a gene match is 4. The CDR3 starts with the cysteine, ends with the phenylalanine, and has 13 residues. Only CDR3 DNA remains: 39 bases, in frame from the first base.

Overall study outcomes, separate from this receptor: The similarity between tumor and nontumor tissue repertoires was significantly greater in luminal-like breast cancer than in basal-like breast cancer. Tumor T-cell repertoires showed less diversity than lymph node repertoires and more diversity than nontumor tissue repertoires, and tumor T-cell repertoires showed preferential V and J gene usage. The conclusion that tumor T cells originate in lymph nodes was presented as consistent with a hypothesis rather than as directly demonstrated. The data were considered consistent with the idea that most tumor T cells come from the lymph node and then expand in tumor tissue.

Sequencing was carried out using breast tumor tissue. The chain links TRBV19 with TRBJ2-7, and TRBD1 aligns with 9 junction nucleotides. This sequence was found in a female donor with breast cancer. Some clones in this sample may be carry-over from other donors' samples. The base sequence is TGTGCCAGTAGAGGGGGACAGGGTTACGAGCAGTACTTC. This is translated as CASRGGQGYEQYF.